Shown below are 17 T cell receptor beta chains from a single sample sequenced in a study of shared clonotypes between healthy human individuals (dated by TCRdb to about 2020). The method was the immunoSEQ multiplex PCR assay. The table was pulled from immuneACCESS by TCRdb, which kept in-frame rearrangements only. Such tables lose some clones; where checked, under half of the loss comes from unresolved V genes, and the rest has no known cause. A total of around 2,000,000 clones appear in this sample, roughly 94% of them only once. More than 0.1% of the sample belongs to the ten largest clones. Sequencing was done on a sample of naive CD4+ T cells sorted from blood. The cell subset or site label corresponds to: CD45RA+ positively selected. The source is a man between 18 and 29 years old in good health.

This chain connects TRBV6-5 to TRBJ1-2; TRBD1 is a possible D gene (5 bases). V was pared by 5 bases and J by 7 bases, with 17 bases between. CDR1 is MNHEY and CDR2 is SVGAGI in the germline V gene. The CDR3 has 14 residues. The DNA of the CDR3 is TGTGCCAGCAGTCATCCGGGACCCCCCCCTGGCTACACCTTC. It translates to CASSHPGPPPGYTF.

The V gene is TRBV10-3, the J gene TRBJ2-7; the match to TRBD1 covers 9 bases. With V trimmed by 6 bases and J by 4 bases, 7 bases remained unmatched. This CDR3 has 14 amino acids. Per the germline V gene, CDR1 is ENHRY and CDR2 is SYGVKD. The CDR3 nucleotides read TGTGCCATCAGCACGACAGGGGGGGGTTACGAGCAGTACTTC. This gives the protein CAISTTGGGYEQYF.

V usage is TRBV5-8 and J usage is TRBJ1-2, with D perhaps TRBD1 (6 bases). This CDR3 is built from 16 residues. Trimming left V 4 bases short and J 10 bases short, with 26 bases between. CDR1 is SGHTS, CDR2 YDEGEE, per germline. CDR3 sequence (DNA): TGTGCCAGCAGCCCCGTACAGGGTTCAAGGATAATCTTCTACACCTTC. Translating it yields CASSPVQGSRIIFYTF. Using reference TRBV5-8 and TRBJ1-2 for the parts outside the CDR3, the full variable domain is EAGVTQSPTHLIKTRGQQATLRCSPISGHTSVYWYQQALGLGLQFLLWYDEGEERNRGNFPPRFSGRQFPNYSSELNVNALELEDSALYLCASSPVQGSRIIFYTFGSGTRLTVV.

This clone is a singleton in its sample. The V and J genes are TRBV6-1 and TRBJ1-6; 8 bases align to TRBD1. This CDR3 region has 14 residues. Germline V gene data show CDR1 as MNHNS and CDR2 as SASEGT. V gave up 3 bases and J gave up 8 bases; unmatched junction bases: 3. The CDR3 coding sequence is TGTGCCAGCAGTGACAGGGGGCCGTATTCACCCCTCCACTTT. As protein: CASSDRGPYSPLHF.

The chain has TRBV7-9 and TRBJ1-1, with D possibly being TRBD1 (6 bases). CDR3 size: 16 residues. Germline CDR1 is SEHNR and CDR2 is FQNEAQ (reference sequence). Trimming left V 5 bases short and J 1 base short, with 17 bases between. CDR3 sequence reads: CASSPRPTGSNTEAFF. CDR3 DNA sequence: TGTGCCAGCAGCCCCCGACCGACAGGTTCGAACACTGAAGCTTTCTTT.

This chain connects TRBV2 to TRBJ1-6; D unclear. Per germline, CDR1 SNHLY and CDR2 FYNNEI. V lost 2 bases to trimming and J lost 10 bases, with 9 bases between them. The CDR3 loop spans 13 amino acids. CDR3: CASSEWENSPLHF. The CDR3 DNA reads as TGTGCCAGCAGTGAATGGGAGAACTCACCCCTCCACTTT.

The chain has TRBV5-3 and TRBJ2-3, with D tentatively TRBD2 (5 bases). TRBV5-3 belongs to the ORF category, with a function that is uncertain. This CDR3 is 8 amino acids long. The DNA of the CDR3 is TGTGACGGGGTAACGCAGTATTTT. This codes for CDGVTQYF.

Worth noting for this clone: Other DNA sequences in the same sample also yield this CDR3. The chain couples TRBV18 to TRBJ1-5; TRBD1 matches at 7 bases. The CDR3 totals 13 residues. Unmatched junction bases numbered 0, after V lost 3 bases and J lost 4 bases. From germline, CDR1 is KGHSH and CDR2 LQKENI. CDR3 sequence reads: CASSPDRNQPQHF. CDR3 bases: TGTGCCAGCTCACCGGACAGGAATCAGCCCCAGCATTTT.

Only a few counts were recorded for this clone. This chain joins TRBV25-1 and TRBJ2-7; 7 bases fit TRBD2. The J segment lost 0 bases and the V segment lost 6 bases, leaving 5 bases of the junction unmatched. Germline V gene sequence: CDR1 MGHDK, CDR2 SYGVNS. The CDR3 is made up of 14 amino acids. The DNA of the CDR3 is TGTGCCAGCAGCGATCGCGGGAGCTCCTACGAGCAGTACTTC. This encodes CASSDRGSSYEQYF.

The chain carries TRBV18 and TRBJ2-1; D is possibly TRBD2 (6 bases). Per the germline V gene, CDR1 is KGHSH and CDR2 is LQKENI. The CDR3 consists of 15 residues. V was pared by 1 base and J by 3 bases, with 10 bases between. The CDR3 reads CASSPRGGNYNEQFF. CDR3 nucleotides: TGTGCCAGCTCACCACGGGGCGGGAACTACAATGAGCAGTTCTTC.

The gene calls are TRBV6-5 and TRBJ1-6; no definite D call. V lost 2 bases and J lost 8, with 10 bases in between. CDR1 is MNHEY and CDR2 is SVGAGI in the germline V gene. The CDR3 has 14 amino acids. CDR3 sequence: CASSYATVDSPLHF. CDR3 DNA sequence: TGTGCCAGCAGTTACGCAACGGTGGATTCACCCCTCCACTTT.

This clone was seen a few times. CDR3 nucleotide sequence: TGTGCCAGCAGGAACCGGGACAGCGCTGAAGCTTTCTTT. Residues: CASRNRDSAEAFF. The chain carries TRBV4-2 and TRBJ1-1, with 7 positions matching TRBD1. V gave up 6 bases and J gave up 6 bases; unmatched junction bases: 7. Looked up from germline, CDR1 is LGHNA and CDR2 is YNFKEQ. CDR3 length: 13 residues.

The chain uses TRBV2 and TRBJ2-7, with 9 bases identical to TRBD1. The junction had 4 bases not matched to a gene; V was cut back by 8 bases and J by 2 bases. The CDR3 length is 13 residues. Germline V gives CDR1 SNHLY, CDR2 FYNNEI. The CDR3 nucleotides read TGTGCCAGCGTCCGGGACAGGGCCTACGAGCAGTACTTC. Encoded protein: CASVRDRAYEQYF.

The chain uses TRBV2 and TRBJ2-2; TRBD2 agrees at 9 bases. With 6 bases clipped from V and 0 bases from J, the junction kept 5 bases outside the gene matches. Germline CDR1 reads SNHLY; CDR2 reads FYNNEI. This CDR3 is 16 amino acids long. This CDR3 reads CASRGLAFANTGELFF. In DNA form, the CDR3 reads TGTGCCAGCAGGGGACTAGCCTTCGCGAACACCGGGGAGCTGTTTTTT.

This clone was seen just once. V gene TRBV2 combines with J gene TRBJ2-4; D unclear. V lost 4 bases, J lost 8 bases, and 15 bases lay in between. This CDR3 contains 14 residues. In germline, CDR1 is SNHLY, CDR2 FYNNEI. The CDR3 sequence is CASSGGFKMDIQYF. DNA for the CDR3: TGTGCCAGCAGTGGTGGGTTTAAGATGGACATTCAGTACTTC.

The rearrangement uses TRBV5-1 and TRBJ2-1; a weak D match, TRBD2 (5 bases). The ends were cut back, 0 bases at V and 5 bases at J, with 15 bases in the middle. The CDR3 loop spans 16 amino acids. Germline V gives CDR1 SGHRS, CDR2 YFSETQ. CDR3 bases: TGCGCCAGCAGCTTGGTTTCGGGGAGTGACAACAATGAGCAGTTCTTC. Residues: CASSLVSGSDNNEQFF. The variable domain in full, completed from reference TRBV5-1 and TRBJ2-1, reads KAGVTQTPRYLIKTRGQQVTLSCSPISGHRSVSWYQQTPGQGLQFLFEYFSETQRNKGNFPGRFSGRQFSNSRSEMNVSTLELGDSALYLCASSLVSGSDNNEQFFGPGTRLTVL.

The chain joins TRBV9 to TRBJ2-7; TRBD1 matches at 9 bases. The CDR3 length is 14 residues. With V trimmed by 1 base and J by 5 bases, 4 bases remained unmatched. In germline, CDR1 is SGDLS, CDR2 YYNGEE. CDR3 region: CASSVRGQGDEQYF. CDR3 nucleotides: TGTGCCAGCAGCGTACGGGGACAGGGAGACGAGCAGTACTTC.